The 12 T cell receptor beta chains in this list originate from one sample, sequenced in a study of shared clonotypes between healthy human individuals. This table comes from immunoSEQ multiplex PCR, and its TCRdb copy is limited to in-frame clones, with some not included. The sample gives just over 2,000,000 clones, around 95% of which show up once; 0.13% is in the top ten. Material: naive CD4+ T cells sorted from blood. Subset defined: CD45RA+ positively selected. The receptors originated from a man between 18 and 29 years old in good health.

This rearrangement joins TRBV30 to TRBJ2-1; 11 bases fit TRBD1. Germline V gene sequence: CDR1 GTSNPN, CDR2 SVGIG (reference sequence). The CDR3 runs 14 residues. Trimming took 0 bases from V and 8 from J; bases not matched to a gene: 3. CDR3 coding DNA: TGTGCCTGGAGTGTACCGGGACAGGGGGATGAGCAGTTCTTC. This sequence encodes CAWSVPGQGDEQFF.

The chain carries TRBV18 and TRBJ1-2, with 8 bases lining up with TRBD1. V lost 2 bases and J lost 5; bases outside the gene matches: 10. The CDR3 loop spans 16 amino acids. Germline V lookup: CDR1 KGHSH, CDR2 LQKENI. CDR3 residues: CASSPAGTGGGYGYTF. Written as DNA, the CDR3 is TGTGCCAGCTCACCAGCCGGGACAGGTGGGGGGTATGGCTACACCTTC.

The chain uses TRBV19 and TRBJ2-3, with TRBD1 identical over 7 bases. The germline gives CDR1 LNHDA, CDR2 SQIVND (reference sequence). The trim removed 7 bases at V and 0 bases at J, leaving 4 bases unmatched. The CDR3 has 14 residues. CDR3 DNA: TGTGCCAGTAAAGAACAGGGGAGCACAGATACGCAGTATTTT. It translates to CASKEQGSTDTQYF.

The rearrangement joins TRBV4-2 to TRBJ1-5; no clear D. V was trimmed by 0 bases and J by 5 bases, leaving 8 bases between them. CDR3 length equals 14 residues. Looked up from germline, CDR1 is LGHNA and CDR2 is YNFKEQ. The CDR3 DNA follows: TGTGCCAGCAGCCAAGAACAGCCCGATCAGCCCCAGCATTTT. It yields the protein CASSQEQPDQPQHF.

This chain joins TRBV5-4 and TRBJ2-7; no clear D. The CDR3 spans 13 residues. Germline CDR1 reads SGHNT; CDR2 reads YYREEE (reference sequence). Trimming cost V 4 bases and J 3 bases, with 11 bases left between them. CDR3 DNA: TGTGCCAGCAGCCGTCGGACGGACTACGAGCAGTACTTC. Translation: CASSRRTDYEQYF.

The chain has TRBV30 and TRBJ1-4; maybe TRBD1 (5 bases). Trimming removed 5 bases at V and 3 bases at J, with 10 bases between. This CDR3 has 13 amino acids. CDR1 is GTSNPN, CDR2 SVGIG, per germline (reference sequence). The CDR3 reads CAWLTGSNEKLFF. The CDR3, as DNA: TGTGCCTGGCTTACAGGTTCTAATGAAAAACTGTTTTTT.

This clone came up once. The chain uses TRBV6-5 and TRBJ2-7, with a weak D call TRBD2 (6 bases). The CDR3 has 15 residues. The V and J ends lost 0 bases and 4 bases respectively, with 13 bases between them. Germline CDR1 is MNHEY and CDR2 is SVGAGI. CDR3 DNA: TGTGCCAGCAGTTACTCGTCATTGGGGGGTTACGAGCAGTACTTC. Its translation is CASSYSSLGGYEQYF.

This chain connects TRBV30 to TRBJ1-5; 8 nucleotides match TRBD1. Trimming cost V 1 base and J 0 bases; bases outside gene matches: 5. There are 16 residues in the CDR3. Per the germline V gene, CDR1 is GTSNPN and CDR2 is SVGIG (reference sequence). Here the CDR3 reads CAWSAPDRASNQPQHF. CDR3 nucleotides: TGTGCCTGGAGTGCCCCGGACAGGGCTAGCAATCAGCCCCAGCATTTT.

The chain recombines TRBV30 with TRBJ1-1, with a weak D call TRBD1 (5 bases). The CDR3 runs 14 residues. Trimming removed 7 bases from V and 0 bases from J, with 15 bases in between. The germline gives CDR1 GTSNPN, CDR2 SVGIG (reference sequence). Written as DNA, the CDR3 is TGTGCCTCCCGGTCGGGGACGGTGAACACTGAAGCTTTCTTT. It yields the protein CASRSGTVNTEAFF.

This clone was observed a single time. V gene TRBV27 combines with J gene TRBJ2-7, with 9 nucleotides matching TRBD1. The CDR3 length is 15 residues. V was pared by 3 bases and J by 4 bases, with 7 bases of the junction left unmatched. The germline V gene has CDR1 MNHEY and CDR2 SMNVEV (reference sequence). CDR3 sequence (DNA): TGTGCCAGCAGTTTGACAGGGGGTGGAGCTTACGAGCAGTACTTC. Translated: CASSLTGGGAYEQYF.

The V and J genes are TRBV10-3 and TRBJ1-3, with 8 bases that match TRBD1. The J segment lost 4 bases and the V segment lost 6 bases, leaving 5 bases of the junction unmatched. Per germline, CDR1 ENHRY and CDR2 SYGVKD. This CDR3 spans 14 amino acids. CDR3 amino acids: CAISLDRAGNTIYF. DNA for the CDR3: TGTGCCATCAGCCTGGACAGGGCCGGAAACACCATATATTTT.

This chain uses TRBV30 with TRBJ1-3; unclear D gene. The CDR3 sequence is 15 residues long. Germline V gene lookup returns CDR1 GTSNPN and CDR2 SVGIG (reference sequence). V lost 1 base and J lost 0, with 10 bases in between. In DNA, the CDR3 is TGTGCCTGGAGTGACAAGAGGGCCTCTGGAAACACCATATATTTT. Translating it yields CAWSDKRASGNTIYF.